This T cell receptor (beta chain) is drawn from a study of T cells after yellow fever vaccination. The wider study: Preparation used SMART-Seq v4 Ultra Low Input for the low-cell-number fractions.

Notes on the study in general: The booster response re-showed most primary clones: around 95% CD4, roughly 91% CD8. Highly abundant clonotypes carried over from the bulk population could end up in FACS-sorted repertoires as contaminants.

The table lists this clonotype with many counts. As yet, its antigen is unknown. From the 5' RACE reads, TCRdb called clonotypes with MiXCR, one entry per CDR3 protein. This sample carries approximately 250,000 distinct CDR3 sequences, approximately 6.8% of them seen once, and the ten largest clones take 1% to 1.2%. This TCR derives from a man aged 30-40 years who received the YFV17D yellow fever vaccine. Specimen: CD4+ T cells sorted from PBMCs, collected on the day of the yellow fever booster vaccination.

As DNA, the CDR3 is TGTGCCAGCAGTTTAACCTCGACCCGGGGCTACACCTTC. The encoded protein is CASSLTSTRGYTF. The chain joins TRBV28 to TRBJ1-2; D is uncertain. Germline V gives CDR1 MDHEN, CDR2 SYDVKM. This CDR3 region has 13 residues. V lost 2 bases and J lost 8, with 12 bases in between.